This entry lists 23 T cell receptor beta chains sequenced from one sample in a study of neurological immune-mediated disorders. Via MiXCR, TCRdb re-called the 5' RACE reads, giving one row per CDR3 protein. The repertoire includes 80,000 to 100,000 distinct CDR3 sequences, approximately 4% of them detected once, and under 3.5% sits in the top ten. What was sequenced was PBMCs. The source of these receptors is a woman between 50 and 59 years old with multiple sclerosis.

The sample holds many counts of this clonotype. J is TRBJ2-1 and V is TRBV20-1; D not certain. V was pared by 0 bases and J by 3 bases, with 15 bases between. The CDR3 has 16 amino acids. CDR1 and CDR2 from the germline V gene are DFQATT and SNEGSKA (reference sequence). CDR3: CSARDSRSPLYNEQFF. CDR3 coding DNA: TGCAGTGCTAGAGATTCTCGGTCCCCTCTCTACAATGAGCAGTTCTTC.

Ten or more counts support this clonotype. The rearrangement uses TRBV20-1 and TRBJ2-5; 9 bases map to TRBD2. The CDR3 runs 15 residues. In germline, CDR1 is DFQATT, CDR2 SNEGSKA (reference sequence). V was clipped by 1 base and J by 1 base; unmatched bases: 4. Here the CDR3 reads CSARVAGALQETQYF. The CDR3 nucleotides are TGCAGTGCTAGAGTAGCGGGGGCCCTCCAAGAGACCCAGTACTTC.

This clonotype was recorded at least ten times. This rearrangement joins TRBV6-2 or TRBV6-3 to TRBJ1-5; D is undetermined. Trimming stripped 4 bases from V and 5 bases from J, with 12 bases between. The germline gives CDR1 MNHEY, CDR2 SVGEGT. The CDR3 length is 14 residues. In nucleotides, the CDR3 is TGTGCCAGCAGTTTTGTCGGGTGGGATCAGCCCCAGCATTTT. It translates to CASSFVGWDQPQHF.

This clonotype was recorded at least ten times. The chain is built from TRBV5-1 and TRBJ1-2; no firm D call. Germline V lookup: CDR1 SGHRS, CDR2 YFSETQ. The CDR3 spans 11 residues. V was clipped by 2 bases and J by 9 bases, with 8 bases between them. CDR3 region: CASSFEGRYTF. CDR3 sequence (DNA): TGCGCCAGCAGCTTCGAGGGTCGCTACACCTTC.

Ten or more counts support this clonotype. J is TRBJ2-3 and V is TRBV7-3; 10 nucleotides match TRBD1. Germline V lookup: CDR1 SGHTA, CDR2 FQGTGA. The CDR3 consists of 17 residues. J gave up 0 bases and V 5 bases, and 8 bases lay outside the gene matches. The CDR3 sequence is CASSPRTGGVSTDTQYF. The CDR3 bases are TGTGCCAGCAGCCCCCGGACAGGGGGGGTTAGCACAGATACGCAGTATTTT.

This clonotype came up many times. The genes are TRBV20-1 and TRBJ2-3; 10 nucleotides line up with TRBD2. This CDR3 has 15 residues. Looked up from germline, CDR1 is DFQATT and CDR2 is SNEGSKA (reference sequence). After removal of 0 bases from V and 3 bases from J, the junction contained 3 bases not matched to a gene. DNA for the CDR3: TGCAGTGCTAGAGATGGAGCGGGGGGGACAGATACGCAGTATTTT. Translating it yields CSARDGAGGTDTQYF.

The table lists this clonotype with many counts. The V gene is TRBV7-2, the J gene TRBJ1-5; maybe TRBD1 (5 bases). CDR3 length equals 13 residues. Germline assignment: CDR1 SGHTA and CDR2 FQGNSA. V gave up 5 bases and J gave up 6 bases, with 11 bases separating them. The CDR3 sequence is CASSQGERQPQHF. DNA of the CDR3: TGTGCCAGCAGCCAAGGGGAACGTCAGCCCCAGCATTTT.

This clonotype was seen at least ten times. The chain carries TRBV20-1 and TRBJ2-3; D is unresolved. V was cut by 5 bases and J by 6 bases, with 9 bases left in between. This CDR3 region has 11 residues. Germline-derived CDR1 and CDR2 are DFQATT and SNEGSKA (reference sequence). CDR3 residues: CSAGPLDTQYF. The CDR3, as DNA: TGCAGTGCTGGCCCGTTGGATACGCAGTATTTT.

The table lists this clonotype with many counts. This sequence joins TRBV5-5 and TRBJ2-6; D not resolved. The CDR3 is 14 residues long. The V gene lost 7 bases and the J gene lost 0 bases, with 8 bases spanning the gap. CDR1 SGHKS and CDR2 YYEKEE come from the germline V gene (reference sequence). The CDR3 nucleotides read TGTGCCAGCGGATCCCTCTCTGGGGCCAACGTCCTGACTTTC. This sequence encodes CASGSLSGANVLTF. The variable domain in full, with the rest retrieved from reference TRBV5-5 and TRBJ2-6, is DAGVTQSPTHLIKTRGQQVTLRCSPISGHKSVSWYQQVLGQGPQFIFQYYEKEERGRGNFPDRFSARQFPNYSSELNVNALLLGDSALYLCASGSLSGANVLTFGAGSRLTVL.

This clonotype was detected ten times or more. The chain recombines TRBV28 with TRBJ2-5; a weak D match, TRBD2 (5 bases). V lost 2 bases and J lost 1, with 5 bases in between. This CDR3 is built from 13 residues. Germline V gives CDR1 MDHEN, CDR2 SYDVKM. The CDR3 is CASSLRGQETQYF. CDR3 in DNA: TGTGCCAGCAGTTTACGGGGCCAAGAGACCCAGTACTTC. Filled out from reference TRBV28 and TRBJ2-5, the complete variable domain reads DVKVTQSSRYLVKRTGEKVFLECVQDMDHENMFWYRQDPGLGLRLIYFSYDVKMKEKGDIPEGYSVSREKKERFSLILESASTNQTSMYLCASSLRGQETQYFGPGTRLLVL.

This clonotype has a count of ten or more. The V gene is TRBV21-1, the J gene TRBJ2-7; the table's D call TRBD1 went unverified against the DNA. TRBV21-1 is annotated as a pseudogene. This CDR3 region has 12 residues. CDR3 nucleotide sequence: TGTGCCAGCAGCAACAGGGGTGGCGAGCAGTACTTC. Its translation: CASSNRGGEQYF.

This clonotype has at least ten counts. The chain is built from TRBV12-3 or TRBV12-4 and TRBJ2-3, with TRBD2 as a possible D gene (5 bases). V was cut by 7 bases and J by 0 bases, with 11 bases left in between. There are 14 residues in the CDR3. The CDR3 coding sequence is TGTGCCAGCATCGCGCGGGTTAGCACAGATACGCAGTATTTT. Translated: CASIARVSTDTQYF.

This clonotype came up a few times. This chain connects TRBV2 to TRBJ1-4, with a tentative D call TRBD1 (5 bases). The CDR3 totals 16 residues. From germline, CDR1 is SNHLY and CDR2 FYNNEI. Trimming shortened V by 7 bases and J by 0 bases, and 15 bases separated the two germline ends. DNA of the CDR3: TGTGCCAGCACTCAGCAACAGGTTCCAACTAATGAAAAACTGTTTTTT. It encodes CASTQQQVPTNEKLFF.

This clonotype appeared many times. The gene calls are TRBV5-5 and TRBJ2-6, with D tentatively TRBD1 (5 bases). Per the germline V gene, CDR1 is SGHKS and CDR2 is YYEKEE (reference sequence). CDR3 length: 15 residues. The V and J ends lost 6 bases and 0 bases respectively, with 10 bases between them. The CDR3 DNA reads as TGTGCCAGCAAGACAGACCTCTCTGGGGCCAACGTCCTGACTTTC. This encodes CASKTDLSGANVLTF.

This clonotype was seen at least ten times. The chain links TRBV7-2 to TRBJ1-1, with D perhaps TRBD1 (5 bases). The CDR3 extends over 16 amino acids. Deletions cut 3 bases from V and 0 bases from J, with 14 bases between. CDR1 and CDR2 from the germline V gene are SGHTA and FQGNSA. CDR3 loop: CASSFDFGGVNTEAFF. The CDR3 DNA reads as TGTGCCAGCAGCTTCGACTTCGGGGGGGTGAACACTGAAGCTTTCTTT.

This clonotype was observed many times. V usage is TRBV3-1 and J usage is TRBJ2-4; TRBD1 is a possible D gene (5 bases). CDR3 size: 13 residues. CDR1 and CDR2 (germline): LGHDT, YNNKEL (reference sequence). V lost 2 bases and J 8 bases, leaving 10 bases between the germline ends. CDR3 DNA sequence: TGTGCCAGCAGCCAACAGGGCGTGGACATTCAGTACTTC. Its protein product is CASSQQGVDIQYF.

This clonotype was counted many times. This rearrangement joins TRBV3-1 to TRBJ2-7; 7 bases are a match to TRBD1. The CDR3 is 15 amino acids. Per the germline V gene, CDR1 is LGHDT and CDR2 is YNNKEL (reference sequence). J gave up 0 bases and V 1 base, and 3 bases lay outside the gene matches. CDR3 protein: CASSQVGTDSYEQYF. CDR3 nucleotides: TGTGCCAGCAGCCAAGTAGGGACAGACTCCTACGAGCAGTACTTC.

The sample holds a few counts of this clonotype. The chain recombines TRBV6-4 with TRBJ2-3, with D possibly matching TRBD2 (5 bases). Trimming pared 5 bases from V and 9 bases from J, leaving 12 bases between. From germline, CDR1 is MRHNA and CDR2 SNTAGT. The CDR3 runs to 12 residues. CDR3: CASSSSGKTQYF. The CDR3 region has the DNA TGTGCCAGCAGTTCCTCCGGGAAGACGCAGTATTTT.

There are a few counts of this clonotype. The chain combines TRBV20-1 with TRBJ1-5; D gene uncertain. There are 14 residues in the CDR3. Trimming cost V 0 bases and J 5 bases, with 11 bases left between them. Germline V gives CDR1 DFQATT, CDR2 SNEGSKA (reference sequence). The CDR3 loop is CSARDSKGDQPQHF. The DNA for the CDR3 is TGCAGTGCTAGAGATAGTAAGGGCGATCAGCCCCAGCATTTT.

This clonotype was picked up a small number of times. The genes are TRBV20-1 and TRBJ2-1; the match to TRBD2 covers 8 bases. There are 13 residues in the CDR3. J gave up 4 bases and V 5 bases, and 4 bases lay outside the gene matches. From germline, CDR1 is DFQATT and CDR2 SNEGSKA (reference sequence). CDR3 DNA sequence: TGCAGTGCTCTGCGGGGGGCATACAATGAGCAGTTCTTC. Amino acid sequence: CSALRGAYNEQFF.

The chain recombines TRBV14 with TRBJ1-2; D is ambiguous. The germline V and J ends were trimmed by 1 base and 5 bases, with 20 bases remaining between them. The length of the CDR3 is 17 residues. Germline V lookup: CDR1 SGHDN, CDR2 FVKESK. CDR3 sequence: CASSQAVSEEVGYGYTF. In nucleotides, the CDR3 is TGTGCCAGCAGCCAAGCGGTTAGTGAAGAGGTCGGGTATGGCTACACCTTC.

This clonotype was detected many times. The chain joins TRBV12-3 or TRBV12-4 to TRBJ2-3; D ambiguous. The CDR3 spans 15 residues. With 3 bases removed from V and 0 bases from J, the gap between germline ends came to 10 bases. CDR3 bases: TGTGCCAGCAGTTTCGATAGCCATAGCACAGATACGCAGTATTTT. Its translation is CASSFDSHSTDTQYF.

This clonotype was seen at least ten times. V and J are TRBV29-1 and TRBJ2-1, with 10 bases identical to TRBD2. CDR3 length: 14 amino acids. The V and J ends lost 7 bases and 1 base, in that order; junction bases with no gene match: 4. Germline V CDR1 and CDR2: SQVTM, ANQGSEA. As DNA, the CDR3 is TGCAGCGCTCCGGGACTAGCGTCCTACAATGAGCAGTTCTTC. This sequence encodes CSAPGLASYNEQFF.